Following are 9 T cell receptor beta chains from one sample sequenced in a study of CD8 T cells in ankylosing spondylitis. TCRdb reanalysed the 5' RACE reads using MiXCR and keeps one entry per CDR3 protein. The sample has about 360,000 distinct CDR3 sequences; roughly 14% are singletons. Sequencing was done on a sample of blood, either unsorted or a sorted T cell fraction (not recorded which). The source is a male donor with ankylosing spondylitis or in good health (not recorded which).

This clonotype was seen more than once but under ten times. The chain employs TRBV2 and TRBJ2-1; maybe TRBD2 (5 bases). The V end lost 6 bases, the J end lost 7 bases, and 16 bases lay between the germline ends. Germline V gives CDR1 SNHLY, CDR2 FYNNEI. The CDR3 contains 14 residues. This CDR3 is CASRLVLPGNEQFF. As DNA, the CDR3 is TGTGCCAGCAGACTAGTACTCCCAGGAAATGAGCAGTTCTTC.

The gene calls are TRBV12-3 or TRBV12-4 and TRBJ2-3; 7 bases fit TRBD1. The CDR3 is 14 residues long. The V segment lost 0 bases and the J segment 5 bases; nucleotides outside the gene matches: 2. CDR3 amino acids: CASSLATGRDTQYF. The CDR3 DNA sequence: TGTGCCAGCAGTTTAGCGACAGGGAGAGATACGCAGTATTTT.

The V call is TRBV4-2, the J call TRBJ2-5; 12 nucleotides agree with TRBD2. Germline V gene lookup returns CDR1 LGHNA and CDR2 YNFKEQ. V was clipped by 5 bases and J by 1 base; unmatched bases: 5. This CDR3 has 16 residues. The CDR3 loop is CASSFGLAGPQETQYF. In DNA form, the CDR3 reads TGTGCCAGCAGCTTCGGACTAGCGGGGCCCCAAGAGACCCAGTACTTC.

This clonotype was seen a handful of times. This chain uses TRBV12-3 or TRBV12-4 with TRBJ2-2; no definite D call. V was cut by 1 base and J by 7 bases, with 7 bases left in between. The CDR3 contains 13 residues. The CDR3, as DNA: TGTGCCAGCAGTTTAGAAAGGAGCGGGGAGCTGTTTTTT. Translating it yields CASSLERSGELFF.

This clonotype has at least ten counts. This rearrangement joins TRBV12-3 or TRBV12-4 to TRBJ1-1; D is undetermined. The V end was cut by 5 bases, the J end by 1 base, with 8 bases between. CDR3 size: 13 residues. For the CDR3, the DNA is TGTGCCAGCAGTCCGGCCGCGAACACTGAAGCTTTCTTT. Encoded protein: CASSPAANTEAFF.

The chain combines TRBV20-1 with TRBJ2-5; D is perhaps TRBD2 (5 bases). The CDR3 contains 15 residues. Trimming took 3 bases from V and 1 from J, leaving 15 bases between them. The germline gives CDR1 DFQATT, CDR2 SNEGSKA (reference sequence). CDR3 loop: CSASTYPGSQETQYF. CDR3 coding DNA: TGCAGTGCTAGTACCTACCCGGGGAGCCAAGAGACCCAGTACTTC.

Only a few counts were recorded for this clonotype. V and J are TRBV19 and TRBJ2-4; D might be TRBD1 (6 bases). V lost 5 bases and J lost 0, with 17 bases in between. This CDR3 region has 17 residues. Germline V gene lookup returns CDR1 LNHDA and CDR2 SQIVND (reference sequence). As DNA, the CDR3 is TGTGCCAGTAGTGCGGGTACAGGGACCCTAGCCAAAAACATTCAGTACTTC. As protein: CASSAGTGTLAKNIQYF.

The chain couples TRBV20-1 to TRBJ2-5, with D tentatively TRBD2 (7 bases). Deletions cut 4 bases from V and 0 bases from J, with 18 bases between. There are 16 residues in the CDR3. Germline V gives CDR1 DFQATT, CDR2 SNEGSKA (reference sequence). The CDR3 DNA is TGCAGTGCTACCGACCTACGGGGGGCCCACCAAGAGACCCAGTACTTC. Translated, it gives CSATDLRGAHQETQYF.

This clonotype has just a few counts. The gene calls are TRBV6-1 and TRBJ1-2, with TRBD1 matching 9 bases. There are 14 residues in the CDR3. The V segment lost 6 bases and the J segment 5 bases; nucleotides outside the gene matches: 7. The V gene's germline CDR1 is MNHNS and CDR2 SASEGT. The CDR3: CASREQGAGYGYTF. The CDR3 DNA reads TGTGCCAGCAGAGAACAGGGGGCGGGTTATGGCTACACCTTC.